Below are 15 T cell receptor beta chains sequenced from a single sample in a study of cytomegalovirus exposure and HLA in healthy donors. With 60 Vbeta and 13 Jbeta primers, the PCR was carried out. The data were produced by immunoSEQ multiplex PCR, yet TCRdb's version contains in-frame clones alone and is incomplete. The table shows over 200,000 clones, with over 80% occurring only once. What was sequenced was PBMCs. The receptors derive from a man aged 40-49 years in good health and CMV-seropositive.

The rearrangement joins TRBV2 to TRBJ2-3; TRBD1 aligns across 8 bases. Trimming removed 6 bases from V and 5 bases from J; junction bases left unmatched: 16. Per the germline V gene, CDR1 is SNHLY and CDR2 is FYNNEI. The CDR3 covers 17 residues. The chain's CDR3 is CASREIRGPDGKDTQYF. Written as DNA, the CDR3 is TGTGCCAGCAGGGAAATCAGGGGGCCGGATGGGAAAGATACGCAGTATTTT.

A note on this clone: Other DNA variants within this sample encode the same CDR3. The rearrangement links TRBV10-1 to TRBJ2-1; TRBD2 agrees at 10 bases. J lost 7 bases, V lost 2 bases, and 5 bases had no gene match. The length of the CDR3 is 15 residues. CDR1 and CDR2 (germline): WNHNN, SYGVQD (reference sequence). CDR3 nucleotides: TGCGCCAGCAGTGAGAGGGGACTAGCGAGAAATGAGCAGTTCTTC. The encoded protein is CASSERGLARNEQFF.

This chain links TRBV27 with TRBJ2-7, with D tentatively TRBD1 (6 bases). Trimming cost V 3 bases and J 6 bases, with 18 bases left between them. The length of the CDR3 is 15 residues. From germline, CDR1 is MNHEY and CDR2 SMNVEV (reference sequence). DNA for the CDR3: TGTGCCAGCAGTTTGGACAGAACGACTGTGGGCGAGCAGTACTTC. It yields the protein CASSLDRTTVGEQYF.

This chain links TRBV6-1 with TRBJ2-7, with 7 bases fitting TRBD1. CDR3 length: 13 amino acids. V lost 5 bases and J lost 11; bases outside the gene matches: 12. Germline V gene lookup returns CDR1 MNHNS and CDR2 SASEGT. The DNA of the CDR3 is TGTGCCAGCAGTAGGGGGACAGCTGGTACCGAGTACGTC. It yields the protein CASSRGTAGTEYV.

There are a few counts of this clone. V usage is TRBV2 and J usage is TRBJ1-1; D is ambiguous. Trimming cost V 8 bases and J 5 bases, with 12 bases left between them. Germline values: CDR1 SNHLY, CDR2 FYNNEI. The CDR3 contains 12 residues. The CDR3 DNA follows: TGTGCCAGCGGCAATCTAGGTACTGAAGCTTTCTTT. This gives the protein CASGNLGTEAFF.

This sequence joins TRBV7-3 and TRBJ2-7; 7 nucleotides agree with TRBD2. Germline V lookup: CDR1 SGHTA, CDR2 FQGTGA. The V and J ends lost 2 bases and 1 base, in that order; junction bases with no gene match: 5. CDR3 length equals 15 residues. CDR3 loop: CASSLFAGESYEQYF. CDR3 sequence (DNA): TGTGCCAGCAGCTTATTTGCGGGAGAATCCTACGAGCAGTACTTC.

This clone was observed a single time. This chain uses TRBV7-2 with TRBJ2-5; 10 bases agree with TRBD1. The CDR3 has 15 residues. The junction had 9 bases not matched to a gene; V was cut back by 7 bases and J by 4 bases. CDR1 SGHTA and CDR2 FQGNSA come from the germline V gene. The CDR3 bases are TGTGCCAGCAACTCCGGGACAGGGGTTCGAGAGACCCAGTACTTC. It is translated as CASNSGTGVRETQYF. Drawing the rest from reference TRBV7-2 and TRBJ2-5, the complete variable domain is GAGVSQSPSNKVTEKGKDVELRCDPISGHTALYWYRQSLGQGLEFLIYFQGNSAPDKSGLPSDRFSAERTGGSVSTLTIQRTQQEDSAVYLCASNSGTGVRETQYFGPGTRLLVL.

This chain uses TRBV19 with TRBJ2-6, with D uncertain. V lost 9 bases and J lost 0, with 9 bases in between. CDR1 is LNHDA and CDR2 is SQIVND in the germline V gene (reference sequence). This CDR3 has 14 amino acids. CDR3 sequence reads: CASLMSSGANVLTF. Written as DNA, the CDR3 is TGTGCCAGCCTTATGAGCTCTGGGGCCAACGTCCTGACTTTC.

CDR3 sequence (DNA): TGTGCCAGCAGTTACACCGGGACAGGGACTTACGAGCAGTACTTC. It encodes CASSYTGTGTYEQYF. This chain connects TRBV6-5 to TRBJ2-7, with 9 positions matching TRBD1. V dropped 2 bases and J dropped 4; count of bases not matched to a gene: 6. The CDR3 contains 15 residues. Germline V lookup: CDR1 MNHEY, CDR2 SVGAGI.

This chain connects TRBV4-2 to TRBJ1-4; 8 positions agree with TRBD1. CDR1 LGHNA and CDR2 YNFKEQ come from the germline V gene. The CDR3 runs to 15 residues. V was clipped by 4 bases and J by 5 bases; unmatched bases: 6. The CDR3 sequence is CASSRLGQGNEKLFF. CDR3 DNA: TGTGCCAGCAGCCGTTTAGGACAGGGAAATGAAAAACTGTTTTTT.

V gene TRBV18 combines with J gene TRBJ2-4; D is possibly TRBD2 (6 bases). V was clipped by 0 bases and J by 0 bases, with 12 bases between them. In germline, CDR1 is KGHSH, CDR2 LQKENI. This CDR3 region has 17 residues. In nucleotides, the CDR3 is TGTGCCAGCTCACCACCGGGGCTAGCGCTAGCCAAAAACATTCAGTACTTC. Translation: CASSPPGLALAKNIQYF.

A note on this clone: Other DNA sequences within the sample encode an identical CDR3. The chain combines TRBV29-1 with TRBJ1-5; 8 bases fit TRBD1. Germline trimming cut 4 bases from V and 1 base from J; bases unmatched to any gene: 0. The germline V gene has CDR1 SQVTM and CDR2 ANQGSEA. The CDR3 spans 13 residues. The CDR3 loop reads CSVGTGSNQPQHF. CDR3 DNA sequence: TGCAGCGTTGGGACAGGGAGCAATCAGCCCCAGCATTTT.

V and J are TRBV7-3 and TRBJ2-7, with 10 bases fitting TRBD1. From germline, CDR1 is SGHTA and CDR2 FQGTGA. V gave up 5 bases and J gave up 2 bases; unmatched junction bases: 6. The CDR3 is 15 amino acids. The DNA for the CDR3 is TGTGCCAGCAGCCCAACCGGGACAGGGGCCTACGAGCAGTACTTC. This translates into CASSPTGTGAYEQYF.

The chain joins TRBV6-1 to TRBJ2-7; 14 positions match TRBD2. Germline V gives CDR1 MNHNS, CDR2 SASEGT. CDR3 length equals 17 residues. J gave up 4 bases and V 2 bases, and 7 bases lay outside the gene matches. The CDR3 loop reads CASSEWGTSGSLYEQYV. CDR3 nucleotides: TGTGCCAGCAGTGAATGGGGGACTAGCGGGAGTCTATACGAGCAGTACGTC.

The rearrangement joins TRBV5-5 to TRBJ1-4, with TRBD1 matching 10 bases. CDR1 and CDR2 from the germline V gene are SGHKS and YYEKEE (reference sequence). This CDR3 is built from 15 residues. J was trimmed by 5 bases and V by 3 bases; bases with no gene match: 4. The CDR3 nucleotides read TGTGCCAGCAGCTCGGGACAGGGGTGGAATGAAAAACTGTTTTTT. This codes for CASSSGQGWNEKLFF.